This TCR beta chain was sequenced in a study of blood T cell repertoires in COVID-19. The count of this clone is one. Generated by immunoSEQ multiplex PCR, the TCRdb table keeps only in-frame clones and is missing some. The sample lists more than 200,000 clones; around 89% were seen once. Sequencing was carried out using PBMCs or T cells enriched from blood (not recorded which). The sequence was collected from a woman under 40 who had recovered from COVID-19.

CDR3 sequence reads: CASSTLGNTEAFF. CDR3 nucleotides: TGTGCCAGCAGTACTCTAGGGAACACTGAAGCTTTCTTT. The rearrangement uses TRBV28 and TRBJ1-1; D remains ambiguous. Germline CDR1 and CDR2: MDHEN and SYDVKM. The CDR3 is made up of 13 amino acids. V shed 5 bases and J shed 1 base, with 8 bases lying between them.